This TCR beta chain was profiled in a study of T cell repertoires in cytomegalovirus infection. Study as a whole: The authors relied on CMV epitopes, both recently identified HLA-C-restricted and well-studied HLA-B-restricted. Study outcomes and limitations: What dominated the ex vivo response were HLA-C-restricted CMV-specific TCR beta clonotypes.

There are a few counts of this clonotype. Its target is unknown. CDR1 is SEHNR and CDR2 is FQNEAQ in the germline V gene (reference sequence). Between the trimmed V and J ends, which lost 1 base and 11 bases, there was a span of 8 bases. This CDR3 comprises 11 residues. TCRdb itself ran the reads through MiXCR, one entry per CDR3 protein. The sample has fewer than 1,000,000 distinct CDR3 sequences; approximately 30% are singletons. V and J are TRBV7-9 and TRBJ1-1; D remains ambiguous. This clonotype was obtained from a human donor in good health (CMV status not recorded). Some clones in this sample may be carry-over from other donors' samples. Here the sequenced sample was cultured CD8+ T cells from PBMCs, taken from culture after CMV antigen stimulation. The chain's CDR3 is CASSLGLVAFF. The CDR3 nucleotides are TGTGCCAGCAGCTTAGGTCTGGTGGCTTTCTTT.